A single sample is the source of the 27 T cell receptor beta chains below, sequenced in a study of response to subunit inactivated influenza vaccine. TCRdb redid the calling of the RT-PCR reads with MiXCR, one entry per CDR3 protein. The data show more than 700,000 distinct CDR3 sequences, approximately 22% seen once. The sequencing here drew on PBMCs from blood, taken around 5 days after vaccination. The origin of the receptors is a man aged 50 or older who received an inactivated influenza vaccine.

In this sample, this clonotype turned up a few times. V usage is TRBV7-2 and J usage is TRBJ2-5; 10 positions agree with TRBD2. Germline trimming cut 5 bases from V and 3 bases from J; bases unmatched to any gene: 3. CDR1 is SGHTA and CDR2 is FQGNSA in the germline V gene. This CDR3 is built from 14 residues. The CDR3 protein is CASSISGRKETQYF. The CDR3 DNA reads as TGTGCCAGCAGCATTAGCGGGAGGAAAGAGACCCAGTACTTC. Using reference TRBV7-2 and TRBJ2-5 for the parts outside the CDR3, the full variable domain is GAGVSQSPSNKVTEKGKDVELRCDPISGHTALYWYRQSLGQGLEFLIYFQGNSAPDKSGLPSDRFSAERTGGSVSTLTIQRTQQEDSAVYLCASSISGRKETQYFGPGTRLLVL.

This clonotype was detected only a few times. The V and J genes are TRBV7-9 and TRBJ2-1; possibly TRBD2 for D (5 bases). Trimming removed 5 bases at V and 5 bases at J, with 16 bases between. Germline V gene data show CDR1 as SEHNR and CDR2 as FQNEAQ (reference sequence). CDR3 length: 15 residues. CDR3 nucleotide sequence: TGTGCCAGCAGCCCCGGGATAGCGCGAAACAATGAGCAGTTCTTC. Its protein is CASSPGIARNNEQFF. The full variable domain, with the rest looked up from reference TRBV7-9 and TRBJ2-1, is DTGVSQNPRHKITKRGQNVTFRCDPISEHNRLYWYRQTLGQGPEFLTYFQNEAQLEKSRLLSDRFSAERPKGSFSTLEIQRTEQGDSAMYLCASSPGIARNNEQFFGPGTRLTVL.

The genes are TRBV7-9 and TRBJ2-7; 8 positions agree with TRBD1. Germline trimming cut 0 bases from V and 2 bases from J; bases unmatched to any gene: 6. This CDR3 has 16 amino acids. Per germline, CDR1 SEHNR and CDR2 FQNEAQ (reference sequence). CDR3 sequence (DNA): TGTGCCAGCAGCTTAGCGCTTGGACAGGGTACCTACGAGCAGTACTTC. This codes for CASSLALGQGTYEQYF.

The J gene is TRBJ2-3, the V gene TRBV7-9; D not resolved. Germline lookup yields CDR1 SEHNR and CDR2 FQNEAQ (reference sequence). The CDR3 spans 13 residues. Trimming removed 5 bases from V and 5 bases from J, with 11 bases in between. CDR3 protein: CASSHRLRDTQYF. In nucleotides, the CDR3 is TGTGCCAGCAGCCACCGCTTAAGAGATACGCAGTATTTT. The complete variable domain, with remaining parts taken from reference TRBV7-9 and TRBJ2-3, reads DTGVSQNPRHKITKRGQNVTFRCDPISEHNRLYWYRQTLGQGPEFLTYFQNEAQLEKSRLLSDRFSAERPKGSFSTLEIQRTEQGDSAMYLCASSHRLRDTQYFGPGTRLTVL.

This clonotype was seen just once. The J gene is TRBJ1-1, the V gene TRBV10-2, with D hard to call. Trimming stripped 0 bases from V and 4 bases from J, with 12 bases between. CDR1 is WSHSY, CDR2 SAAADI, per germline. The CDR3 is made up of 15 amino acids. DNA of the CDR3: TGCGCCAGCAGTGAGTCTATCCGGTCGGGCACTGAAGCTTTCTTT. This sequence encodes CASSESIRSGTEAFF.

This clonotype was seen many times. This chain connects TRBV10-3 to TRBJ2-1, with D unclear. The CDR3 has 20 amino acids. The germline CDR1 and CDR2 sequences are ENHRY and SYGVKD. V lost 2 bases and J lost 5, with 28 bases in between. The CDR3 DNA sequence: TGTGCCATCAGTGAGCCCCCGTCGGTTGGTGTCGGGTGGGTAAACAATGAGCAGTTCTTC. This translates into CAISEPPSVGVGWVNNEQFF.

This clonotype has just a few counts. The CDR3 protein is CASSRGTGYAGEQFF. The DNA of the CDR3 is TGTGCCAGTAGTCGCGGGACAGGTTATGCTGGTGAGCAGTTCTTC. V gene TRBV19 combines with J gene TRBJ2-1; TRBD1 matches at 8 bases. The CDR3 has 15 amino acids. CDR1 LNHDA and CDR2 SQIVND come from the germline V gene (reference sequence). The ends lost 5 bases at V and 9 bases at J; junction bases unmatched: 12.

This clonotype was recorded at least ten times. The chain recombines TRBV12-3 or TRBV12-4 with TRBJ2-7, with D possibly being TRBD1 (5 bases). V lost 4 bases, J lost 5 bases, and 15 bases lay in between. This CDR3 spans 14 amino acids. CDR3 in amino acids: CASSYGHSLNEQYF. DNA of the CDR3: TGTGCCAGCAGTTATGGACACTCCTTAAACGAGCAGTACTTC.

The V gene is TRBV7-9, the J gene TRBJ2-2; D is perhaps TRBD2 (5 bases). Germline V CDR1 and CDR2: SEHNR, FQNEAQ (reference sequence). CDR3 length equals 17 residues. The V and J ends lost 0 bases and 2 bases respectively, with 13 bases between them. The DNA of the CDR3 is TGTGCCAGCAGCTTAGCTCGAGGGCTTGAAAACACCGGGGAGCTGTTTTTT. Protein: CASSLARGLENTGELFF.

The chain links TRBV10-1 to TRBJ2-1; 7 bases align to TRBD1. The CDR3 is 15 amino acids. V shed 3 bases, J shed 15 bases, and the junction held 17 bases outside the gene matches. CDR1 and CDR2 from the germline V gene are WNHNN and SYGVQD (reference sequence). CDR3: CASSDSRGLRSYSFF. CDR3 coding DNA: TGCGCCAGCAGTGATTCGAGGGGGCTTCGGTCTTATTCGTTCTTC.

The chain links TRBV11-2 to TRBJ2-3, with a tentative D call TRBD2 (7 bases). CDR3 size: 19 residues. The germline CDR1 and CDR2 sequences are SGHAT and FQNNGV. Trimming took 1 base from V and 0 from J, leaving 20 bases between them. The CDR3 reads CASSLGGAGVKSSTDTQYF. The DNA of the CDR3 is TGTGCCAGCAGCTTAGGGGGGGCGGGGGTGAAATCTAGCACAGATACGCAGTATTTT.

The chain recombines TRBV2 with TRBJ2-4, with unresolved D. Looked up from germline, CDR1 is SNHLY and CDR2 is FYNNEI. V was clipped by 3 bases and J by 0 bases, with 6 bases between them. This CDR3 spans 14 amino acids. CDR3 residues: CASSDGIAKNIQYF. CDR3 DNA sequence: TGTGCCAGCAGTGACGGAATAGCCAAAAACATTCAGTACTTC.

The rearrangement links TRBV20-1 to TRBJ1-6, with D possibly matching TRBD1 (5 bases). The CDR3 is made up of 17 amino acids. Germline V gene lookup returns CDR1 DFQATT and CDR2 SNEGSKA (reference sequence). V was trimmed by 0 bases and J by 0 bases, leaving 12 bases between them. This CDR3 reads CSARDDRKSSYNSPLHF. The CDR3 DNA follows: TGCAGTGCTAGAGATGACAGAAAGAGCTCCTATAATTCACCCCTCCACTTT.

The genes are TRBV12-3 or TRBV12-4 and TRBJ2-6; TRBD1 matches at 7 bases. Trimming removed 6 bases from V and 0 bases from J; junction bases left unmatched: 11. The CDR3 sequence is 18 residues long. The CDR3 spells CASSITGTVISGANVLTF. As DNA, the CDR3 is TGTGCCAGCAGCATTACCGGGACAGTGATCTCTGGGGCCAACGTCCTGACTTTC.

This clonotype was detected a few times. The chain is built from TRBV25-1 and TRBJ1-6; TRBD1 matches 7 bases. This CDR3 spans 14 amino acids. The germline gives CDR1 MGHDK, CDR2 SYGVNS. The junction had 9 bases not matched to a gene; V was cut back by 7 bases and J by 9 bases. The CDR3, as DNA: TGTGCCAGCAAAACAGGGGATTTGAGTTCACCCCTCCACTTT. Protein: CASKTGDLSSPLHF.

This chain links TRBV6-6 with TRBJ2-7, with unresolved D. This CDR3 has 11 residues. Germline V gives CDR1 MNHNY, CDR2 SVGAGI (reference sequence). The V end lost 2 bases, the J end lost 5 bases, and 4 bases lay between the germline ends. The CDR3 DNA reads as TGTGCCAGCAGTTACACGGACGAGCAGTACTTC. Translated: CASSYTDEQYF.

The J gene is TRBJ2-7, the V gene TRBV6-1; 10 nucleotides match TRBD1. CDR1 is MNHNS and CDR2 is SASEGT in the germline V gene. The CDR3 loop spans 13 amino acids. V lost 7 bases and J lost 5; bases outside the gene matches: 5. CDR3 sequence reads: CASTRDRGDEQYF. The CDR3 nucleotides read TGTGCCAGCACGCGGGACAGGGGCGACGAGCAGTACTTC.

This clonotype occurred many times. The chain links TRBV20-1 to TRBJ2-7, with D unresolved. Germline V CDR1 and CDR2: DFQATT, SNEGSKA (reference sequence). The V end lost 7 bases, the J end lost 7 bases, and 11 bases lay between the germline ends. This CDR3 has 10 amino acids. DNA of the CDR3: TGCAGTGGGGAAAGGGTTGAGCAGTACTTC. This sequence encodes CSGERVEQYF.

The rearrangement joins TRBV28 to TRBJ1-6; D gene uncertain. Per germline, CDR1 MDHEN and CDR2 SYDVKM. CDR3 length: 13 amino acids. Trimming left V 9 bases short and J 4 bases short, with 10 bases between. The CDR3 protein is CASTDGYNSPLHF. CDR3 DNA: TGTGCCAGTACCGACGGGTATAATTCACCCCTCCACTTT.

The CDR3 nucleotides are TGTGCCTGGAATCGGTGGACAGGGGGTTTGAATGAGCAGTTCTTC. Its translation: CAWNRWTGGLNEQFF. The chain employs TRBV30 and TRBJ2-1; 10 bases map to TRBD1. V dropped 4 bases and J dropped 7; count of bases not matched to a gene: 10. CDR3 length: 15 residues. Germline V gene data show CDR1 as GTSNPN and CDR2 as SVGIG (reference sequence).

This clonotype has just a few counts. The chain couples TRBV6-2 or TRBV6-3 to TRBJ2-5; 13 bases align to TRBD2. The ends lost 8 bases at V and 2 bases at J; junction bases unmatched: 8. The CDR3 runs 16 residues. Germline V gene data show CDR1 as MNHEY and CDR2 as SVGEGT. CDR3 sequence reads: CASSLTSGGLQETQYF. CDR3 nucleotides: TGTGCCAGCTCACTGACTAGCGGGGGGTTACAAGAGACCCAGTACTTC.

This clonotype was observed a handful of times. The chain combines TRBV28 with TRBJ2-3; D is undetermined. The germline V gene has CDR1 MDHEN and CDR2 SYDVKM. This CDR3 spans 12 amino acids. Trimming left V 6 bases short and J 14 bases short, with 18 bases between. CDR3 bases: TGTGCCAGCAGCACCCCCCGCCTAGTGGCGTATTTT. It yields the protein CASSTPRLVAYF.

V usage is TRBV11-2 and J usage is TRBJ2-2; D gene ambiguous. Trimming removed 0 bases at V and 8 bases at J, with 7 bases between. This CDR3 region has 13 residues. CDR1 and CDR2 from the germline V gene are SGHAT and FQNNGV. The CDR3 loop is CASSLDFGGELFF. The CDR3 DNA is TGTGCCAGCAGCTTAGATTTCGGTGGGGAGCTGTTTTTT.

The chain couples TRBV7-9 to TRBJ2-7; the D is unclear. This CDR3 is 14 amino acids long. Deletions cut 1 base from V and 2 bases from J, with 9 bases between. CDR1 and CDR2 from the germline V gene are SEHNR and FQNEAQ (reference sequence). The CDR3 DNA follows: TGTGCCAGCAGCTTAGTATCAGGCCCCTACGAGCAGTACTTC. Its translation is CASSLVSGPYEQYF.

This CDR3 reads CASRQSGRGFGETQYF. In DNA form, the CDR3 reads TGTGCCAGCAGACAAAGCGGGAGGGGGTTCGGAGAGACCCAGTACTTC. The rearrangement links TRBV6-1 to TRBJ2-5; TRBD2 matches 10 bases. Looked up from germline, CDR1 is MNHNS and CDR2 is SASEGT. With V trimmed by 6 bases and J by 4 bases, 11 bases remained unmatched. This CDR3 region has 16 residues.

The chain uses TRBV28 and TRBJ2-3; the match to TRBD1 covers 11 bases. After removal of 7 bases from V and 3 bases from J, the junction contained 6 bases not matched to a gene. The CDR3 loop spans 15 amino acids. Germline assignment: CDR1 MDHEN and CDR2 SYDVKM. The CDR3 region is CASNRDRGRTDTQYF. The CDR3 nucleotides read TGTGCCAGCAACCGGGACAGGGGGAGGACAGATACGCAGTATTTT.

This clonotype occurred many times. The rearrangement links TRBV6-1 to TRBJ1-2; possibly TRBD1 for D (5 bases). Germline V gene sequence: CDR1 MNHNS, CDR2 SASEGT. The germline V and J ends were trimmed by 6 bases and 1 base, with 15 bases remaining between them. This CDR3 has 15 residues. The CDR3 protein is CASSRHGGINYGYTF. In DNA, the CDR3 is TGTGCCAGCAGCCGTCACGGGGGGATTAACTATGGCTACACCTTC.